The 20 T cell receptor beta chains below were found in one sample sequenced in a study of cytomegalovirus exposure and HLA in healthy donors (dated by TCRdb to 2017 to 2019). Libraries were prepared through the immunoSEQ multiplex PCR assay. For the multiplex PCR, a mixture combining 60 forward primers for TCR Vbeta segments and 13 reverse primers for TCR Jbeta segments was used. TCRdb took this table from immuneACCESS and kept in-frame rearrangements with V and J called. Such tables lack part of the clones; where checked against another copy, unresolved V genes explain under half of the gap, and the rest is unexplained. Here the sample has 190,000 or so clones; 75% to 85% occur a single time. The ten most abundant clones make up 0.65% of the sample. Sequenced input: PBMCs. The origin of the receptors is a boy younger than 18 in good health and CMV-seronegative.

The chain is built from TRBV29-1 and TRBJ1-1; D is unclear. Trimming left V 4 bases short and J 1 base short, with 4 bases between. This CDR3 is built from 11 residues. The germline gives CDR1 SQVTM, CDR2 ANQGSEA. In DNA form, the CDR3 reads TGCAGCGTTGGCAGGAACACTGAAGCTTTCTTT. Translated: CSVGRNTEAFF.

This clone was observed once. The chain employs TRBV19 and TRBJ2-3, with 10 bases aligning to TRBD2. Germline V gene lookup returns CDR1 LNHDA and CDR2 SQIVND (reference sequence). The V gene end was trimmed by 3 bases and the J gene end by 4 bases; junction bases not matched to a gene: 10. The CDR3 contains 17 residues. The CDR3 nucleotides are TGTGCCAGTAGTATCCGGGGGCTAGCGGGAGCCCCAGATACGCAGTATTTT. Translation gives CASSIRGLAGAPDTQYF.

The chain has TRBV12-5 and TRBJ1-1; 8 bases align to TRBD1. J gave up 5 bases and V 6 bases, and 11 bases lay outside the gene matches. The CDR3 contains 15 residues. Germline CDR1 is LGHNT and CDR2 is FRNRAP. The CDR3 region has the DNA TGTGCTAGTGGCCCCGGGACAGGATATGTAACTGAAGCTTTCTTT. It yields the protein CASGPGTGYVTEAFF.

V and J are TRBV29-1 and TRBJ2-1; D may be TRBD1 (6 bases). With 3 bases removed from V and 6 bases from J, the gap between germline ends came to 15 bases. Germline V gene sequence: CDR1 SQVTM, CDR2 ANQGSEA. The CDR3 totals 14 residues. Here the CDR3 reads CSVEWDTRPNEQFF. CDR3 DNA sequence: TGCAGCGTTGAGTGGGACACCCGGCCCAATGAGCAGTTCTTC.

This clone has a handful of counts. The gene calls are TRBV7-9 and TRBJ2-2, with TRBD1 as a possible D gene (6 bases). The CDR3 has 16 residues. Trimming pared 5 bases from V and 1 base from J, leaving 14 bases between. Germline V gene lookup returns CDR1 SEHNR and CDR2 FQNEAQ (reference sequence). The CDR3 DNA follows: TGTGCCAGCAGCCCCCGGGACACTCAGAACACCGGGGAGCTGTTTTTT. It is translated as CASSPRDTQNTGELFF.

The V call is TRBV11-3, the J call TRBJ2-6; 9 bases are a match to TRBD2. Germline loops: CDR1 SGHNT, CDR2 YENEEA. CDR3 length: 19 amino acids. Germline trimming cut 5 bases from V and 4 bases from J; bases unmatched to any gene: 15. In DNA, the CDR3 is TGTGCCAGCAGCGTACGGGGGGCTAGCGGGATCTCAGGGGCCAACGTCCTGACTTTC. It is translated as CASSVRGASGISGANVLTF.

This chain links TRBV7-6 with TRBJ2-5, with 8 bases that match TRBD1. Germline V CDR1 and CDR2: SGHVS, FNYEAQ. The CDR3 has 16 amino acids. V trimming: 8 bases; J trimming: 11 bases; junction bases outside the gene matches: 22. Here the CDR3 reads CASPYIIRDRGGEQYF. The CDR3 nucleotides are TGTGCCAGCCCCTACATTATACGAGACAGGGGTGGTGAGCAGTACTTC. Together with reference TRBV7-6 and TRBJ2-5, the CDR3 gives the full variable domain: GAGVSQSPRYKVTKRGQDVALRCDPISGHVSLYWYRQALGQGPEFLTYFNYEAQQDKSGLPNDRFSAERPEGSISTLTIQRTEQRDSAMYRCASPYIIRDRGGEQYFGPGTRLLVL.

V is TRBV5-1 and J is TRBJ1-4; no clear D. V lost 0 bases and J lost 4, with 13 bases in between. In germline, CDR1 is SGHRS, CDR2 YFSETQ. The CDR3 is 16 residues long. The CDR3: CASSLAGGRLNEKLFF. Written as DNA, the CDR3 is TGCGCCAGCAGCTTGGCCGGAGGCCGGCTTAATGAAAAACTGTTTTTT. The complete variable domain, with remaining parts taken from reference TRBV5-1 and TRBJ1-4, reads KAGVTQTPRYLIKTRGQQVTLSCSPISGHRSVSWYQQTPGQGLQFLFEYFSETQRNKGNFPGRFSGRQFSNSRSEMNVSTLELGDSALYLCASSLAGGRLNEKLFFGSGTQLSVL.

This clone was observed a few times. The CDR3 DNA reads TGTGCCAGCTGCCGGACTAGCGGTGCTAGCACAGATACGCAGTATTTT. Amino acids: CASCRTSGASTDTQYF. The chain uses TRBV18 and TRBJ2-3; TRBD2 aligns across 10 bases. V lost 7 bases and J lost 0; bases outside the gene matches: 7. The germline CDR1 and CDR2 sequences are KGHSH and LQKENI. The CDR3 is 16 residues long.

This clone was observed once. V is TRBV5-4 and J is TRBJ1-2, with a possible D match to TRBD1 (5 bases). The length of the CDR3 is 16 residues. V dropped 1 base and J dropped 5 bases, with 18 bases sitting between them. Germline V gene sequence: CDR1 SGHNT, CDR2 YYREEE (reference sequence). CDR3 sequence reads: CASSLQGPLEEYGYTF. In nucleotides, the CDR3 is TGTGCCAGCAGCTTGCAGGGCCCTCTTGAGGAATATGGCTACACCTTC. Together with reference TRBV5-4 and TRBJ1-2, the CDR3 gives the full variable domain: ETGVTQSPTHLIKTRGQQVTLRCSSQSGHNTVSWYQQALGQGPQFIFQYYREEENGRGNFPPRFSGLQFPNYSSELNVNALELDDSALYLCASSLQGPLEEYGYTFGSGTRLTVV.

The chain links TRBV7-2 to TRBJ1-5, with D unresolved. The CDR3 contains 13 residues. Deletions cut 5 bases from V and 0 bases from J, with 5 bases between. CDR1 is SGHTA and CDR2 is FQGNSA in the germline V gene. The CDR3: CASSEISNQPQHF. CDR3 sequence (DNA): TGTGCCAGCAGCGAGATTAGCAATCAGCCCCAGCATTTT.

V and J are TRBV10-3 and TRBJ2-5; tentative D call: TRBD2 (6 bases). The DNA end favors TRBJ2-7, so the J call may be wrong. This CDR3 comprises 15 residues. CDR1 is ENHRY, CDR2 SYGVKD, per germline. The CDR3 protein is CAISEASVTPYEQYF. The DNA for the CDR3 is TGTGCCATCAGTGAAGCTAGCGTAACCCCCTACGAGCAGTACTTC.

This chain uses TRBV6-1 with TRBJ2-1, with D perhaps TRBD2 (6 bases). Germline-derived CDR1 and CDR2 are MNHNS and SASEGT. The CDR3 totals 13 residues. V was trimmed by 8 bases and J by 2 bases, leaving 10 bases between them. The CDR3: CASGDSAYNEQFF. The CDR3 DNA reads as TGTGCCAGCGGGGACTCCGCCTACAATGAGCAGTTCTTC.

The chain links TRBV19 to TRBJ2-3; 7 bases map to TRBD2. CDR1 and CDR2 from the germline V gene are LNHDA and SQIVND (reference sequence). The CDR3 is made up of 14 amino acids. After removal of 4 bases from V and 6 bases from J, the junction contained 7 bases not matched to a gene. DNA for the CDR3: TGTGCCAGTAGTAGGAGCGGGGTAGGGGATACGCAGTATTTT. Residues: CASSRSGVGDTQYF.

This chain connects TRBV30 to TRBJ2-3; TRBD2 matches 10 bases. The CDR3 has 14 residues. Germline CDR1 reads GTSNPN; CDR2 reads SVGIG (reference sequence). V shed 4 bases, J shed 4 bases, and the junction held 5 bases outside the gene matches. The CDR3 is CAWTLAGVADTQYF. The CDR3 bases are TGTGCCTGGACTCTAGCGGGAGTGGCAGATACGCAGTATTTT.

The V and J genes are TRBV4-2 and TRBJ2-5; TRBD1 matches 7 bases. The last part of the DNA fits TRBJ2-7 better; the J call may be wrong. Germline CDR1 and CDR2: LGHNA and YNFKEQ. The CDR3 extends over 13 amino acids. CDR3 sequence: CASRLTDRDEQYF. DNA for the CDR3: TGTGCCAGCAGACTCACTGACAGGGACGAGCAGTACTTC.

The rearrangement joins TRBV6-5 to TRBJ1-2; 7 nucleotides align to TRBD1. The CDR3 runs 15 residues. Trimming removed 2 bases from V and 10 bases from J; junction bases left unmatched: 13. Germline values: CDR1 MNHEY, CDR2 SVGAGI. The CDR3 region has the DNA TGTGCCAGCAGTTACGCACAGGGGCCTGGGAGTTTCTACACCTTC. Protein sequence: CASSYAQGPGSFYTF.

V gene TRBV12-5 combines with J gene TRBJ2-7, with a tentative D call TRBD2 (5 bases). Trimming removed 5 bases from V and 0 bases from J, with 11 bases in between. CDR1 LGHNT and CDR2 FRNRAP come from the germline V gene. The CDR3 spans 14 residues. Here the CDR3 DNA reads TGTGCTAGTGGTCCCCGGGATAGCTCCTACGAGCAGTACTTC. It yields the protein CASGPRDSSYEQYF.

CDR3 DNA sequence: TGCGCCAGCAGCCAAGAGGGTAGGAGTGCTTTCTTT. This codes for CASSQEGRSAFF. The J gene is TRBJ1-1, the V gene TRBV4-1; unclear D gene. The CDR3 contains 12 residues. Looked up from germline, CDR1 is MGHRA and CDR2 is YSYEKL. V lost 0 bases and J lost 11, with 10 bases in between.

The chain combines TRBV7-9 with TRBJ1-1; possibly TRBD1 for D (6 bases). Per germline, CDR1 SEHNR and CDR2 FQNEAQ (reference sequence). V gave up 4 bases and J gave up 3 bases, with 9 bases separating them. The CDR3 covers 13 residues. The CDR3: CASSSGEYTEAFF. In nucleotides, the CDR3 is TGTGCCAGCAGCTCAGGGGAGTACACTGAAGCTTTCTTT. The full variable domain, rest sourced from reference TRBV7-9 and TRBJ1-1, is DTGVSQNPRHKITKRGQNVTFRCDPISEHNRLYWYRQTLGQGPEFLTYFQNEAQLEKSRLLSDRFSAERPKGSFSTLEIQRTEQGDSAMYLCASSSGEYTEAFFGQGTRLTVV.